The present entry profiles one T cell receptor (beta chain) with its context. Antigen specificity is unknown. The sample comes from a study of graft-versus-host responses after intestinal transplantation. The wider study: After anti-thymocyte globulin induction, recipients took tacrolimus and steroids for approximately three years.

Data came from immunoSEQ multiplex PCR; TCRdb stores just in-frame clones and leaves some out. Seen here are about 130,000 clones, about 93% observed once, and the top ten hold 0.15% to 0.2%. V lost 1 base, J lost 4 bases, and 6 bases stayed unmatched. Germline lookup yields CDR1 SGHDT and CDR2 YYEEEE. The CDR3 loop spans 17 amino acids. The specimen was unstimulated CD4+ T cells sorted from spleen or lymph node cells, collected before intestinal transplant. The chain links TRBV5-6 to TRBJ2-2, with TRBD1 identical over 11 bases. The sequence derives from a human donor who received an intestinal transplant. CDR3: CASSLYWTGGITGELFF. The CDR3 DNA is TGTGCCAGCAGCTTGTACTGGACAGGGGGCATCACCGGGGAGCTGTTTTTT.